This T cell receptor beta chain was captured by sequencing in a study of blood T cell repertoires in COVID-19. Study context: Samples taken during acute and convalescent COVID-19 were collected in the United States, Italy and Spain. Sample material is recorded as cDNA or gDNA derived from T cells, B-cell-depleted T cells, or PBMCs.

Authors' analysis steps: Reference gene primer amplification gave nucleated cell count estimates. Sequenced by immunoSEQ multiplex PCR; TCRdb stores in-frame clones only, minus some. V and J calls and clone size are those listed in that table; D and trimming were worked out from the DNA. The table has roughly 140,000 clones, roughly three quarters seen once. The CDR3 runs to 9 residues. The sample taken for sequencing was peripheral blood. This TCR came from a woman aged 55-75 years with acute or convalescent COVID-19. The V call is TRBV21-1, the J call TRBJ2-5; TRBD2 is taken as the D call from the table, unchecked against the DNA. TRBV21-1 is designated a pseudogene. The CDR3 spells CATPETQYF. The CDR3 coding sequence is TGTGCCACCCCGGAGACCCAGTACTTC.